Listed below are T cell receptor beta chains from one sample, sequenced in a study of cytomegalovirus exposure and HLA in healthy donors. Using immunoSEQ multiplex PCR, the repertoire was profiled, and TCRdb retains in-frame clones only, with some absent. The sample contains around 210,000 clones, roughly 81% of which appear only once. The sample was PBMCs. Receptors originate from a girl aged 2 to 10 in good health and CMV-seronegative. The CDR3 runs from the conserved cysteine through the conserved F or W. A D gene is named only where the DNA matches it firmly. Only part of the rows carry a size: once, few, many, or a class if the clone is expanded.

len: 12; abundance: few; v_gene: TRBV15; j_gene: TRBJ1-6; d_gene: NA; CDR3nt: TGTGCCACCACAGGTAATAATTCACCCCTCCACTTT; CDR3aa: CATTGNNSPLHF
len: 14; abundance: few; v_gene: TRBV6-6; j_gene: TRBJ2-3; d_gene: NA; CDR3nt: TGTGCCAGCAGCCACGGGGAGGAGGCAGATACGCAGTATTTT; CDR3aa: CASSHGEEADTQYF
len: 16; abundance: NA; v_gene: TRBV19; j_gene: TRBJ2-7; d_gene: TRBD1; CDR3nt: TGTGCCAGTAGCCAGGCCGGGACAGGGAGCTCCTACGAGCAGTACTTC; CDR3aa: CASSQAGTGSSYEQYF
len: 16; abundance: NA; v_gene: TRBV6-5; j_gene: TRBJ1-2; d_gene: NA; CDR3nt: TGTGCCAGCAGTTACACGACACGAACCCCTAACTATGGCTACACCTTC; CDR3aa: CASSYTTRTPNYGYTF
len: 14; abundance: NA; v_gene: TRBV5-1; j_gene: TRBJ1-1; d_gene: NA; CDR3nt: TGCGCCAGCAGCTTGACATCCTTGAACACTGAAGCTTTCTTT; CDR3aa: CASSLTSLNTEAFF
len: 13; abundance: NA; v_gene: TRBV7-9; j_gene: TRBJ1-2; d_gene: NA; CDR3nt: TGTGCCAGCAGCCGGGGTTGGGGTTATGGCTACACCTTC; CDR3aa: CASSRGWGYGYTF
len: 13; abundance: NA; v_gene: TRBV30; j_gene: TRBJ1-5; d_gene: TRBD1; CDR3nt: TGTGCCTGGAGTTACAGGGGGGATCAGCCCCAGCATTTT; CDR3aa: CAWSYRGDQPQHF
len: 14; abundance: NA; v_gene: TRBV2; j_gene: TRBJ1-1; d_gene: TRBD1; CDR3nt: TGTGCCAGCAGTCGGGACAGGTGGGGCACTGAAGCTTTCTTT; CDR3aa: CASSRDRWGTEAFF
len: 14; abundance: NA; v_gene: TRBV5-6; j_gene: TRBJ1-2; d_gene: NA; CDR3nt: TGTGCCAGCAGCTTGGGCCAGGGGAACTATGGCTACACCTTC; CDR3aa: CASSLGQGNYGYTF
len: 14; abundance: NA; v_gene: TRBV5-5; j_gene: TRBJ2-1; d_gene: NA; CDR3nt: TGTGCCAGCAGTAGTTGGAGCTCCTACAATGAGCAGTTCTTC; CDR3aa: CASSSWSSYNEQFF
len: 16; abundance: NA; v_gene: TRBV12-5; j_gene: TRBJ2-7; d_gene: TRBD2; CDR3nt: TGCGCTAGTGGTTTGGTACTAGCGGCAAGCTCCTACGAGCAGTACTTC; CDR3aa: CASGLVLAASSYEQYF
len: 15; abundance: NA; v_gene: TRBV5-1; j_gene: TRBJ2-2; d_gene: TRBD1; CDR3nt: TGCGCCAGCAGCTTGCTCTCAGGGGGTACCGGGGAGCTGTTTTTT; CDR3aa: CASSLLSGGTGELFF
len: 14; abundance: few; v_gene: TRBV27; j_gene: TRBJ2-3; d_gene: NA; CDR3nt: TGTGCCAGCAGTTGGGCCCAGAACACAGATACGCAGTATTTT; CDR3aa: CASSWAQNTDTQYF
len: 15; abundance: NA; v_gene: TRBV5-6; j_gene: TRBJ2-1; d_gene: NA; CDR3nt: TGTGCCAGCAGCTTGGTCCCTCTAGCCCGCAATGAGCAGTTCTTC; CDR3aa: CASSLVPLARNEQFF
len: 15; abundance: NA; v_gene: TRBV9; j_gene: TRBJ2-7; d_gene: NA; CDR3nt: TGTGCCAGCAGCGTAGGCAGGGATTCGTCCTACGAGCAGTACTTC; CDR3aa: CASSVGRDSSYEQYF
len: 17; abundance: once; v_gene: TRBV18; j_gene: TRBJ2-1; d_gene: NA; CDR3nt: TGTGCCAGCTCACTTCCCCCCGGGACTTTCTCCTACAATGAGCAGTTCTTC; CDR3aa: CASSLPPGTFSYNEQFF
len: 15; abundance: NA; v_gene: TRBV6-5; j_gene: TRBJ2-7; d_gene: TRBD1; CDR3nt: TGTGCCAGCAGTTCTACGGGACAGTTCGCCTACGAGCAGTACTTC; CDR3aa: CASSSTGQFAYEQYF